One sample yielded the 23 T cell receptor beta chains listed below, sequenced in a study of beta chain features in type 1 diabetes. The study reverse transcribed the entire isolated RNA, so it sequenced expressed TCRB transcripts. Profiled with immunoSEQ multiplex PCR; TCRdb holds only in-frame clones, not every one. The table has over 150,000 clones, less than 9.5% seen once. Specimen: central memory CD4+ T cells from blood. Receptor source: a man younger than 30 in good health.

The chain combines TRBV19 with TRBJ2-6; no clear D gene. Between the trimmed V and J ends, which lost 7 bases and 0 bases, there was a span of 7 bases. The CDR3 loop spans 14 amino acids. The germline V gene has CDR1 LNHDA and CDR2 SQIVND (reference sequence). As DNA, the CDR3 is TGTGCCAGTACCCCCAGCTCTGGGGCCAACGTCCTGACTTTC. This gives the protein CASTPSSGANVLTF.

The V gene is TRBV5-4, the J gene TRBJ1-3; TRBD1 matches at 7 bases. V trimming: 4 bases; J trimming: 4 bases; junction bases outside the gene matches: 2. The CDR3 length is 13 residues. CDR1 is SGHNT, CDR2 YYREEE, per germline (reference sequence). The CDR3 protein is CASSEGQGNTIYF. The CDR3 coding sequence is TGTGCCAGCAGCGAGGGACAGGGAAACACCATATATTTT.

This clone was seen a few times. The chain uses TRBV28 and TRBJ2-7; 7 bases align to TRBD1. J lost 1 base, V lost 6 bases, and 6 bases had no gene match. Looked up from germline, CDR1 is MDHEN and CDR2 is SYDVKM. This CDR3 is 14 amino acids long. CDR3 nucleotide sequence: TGTGCCAGCAGCCTGTGGGACAGTTCCTACGAGCAGTACTTC. Amino acid sequence: CASSLWDSSYEQYF.

This rearrangement joins TRBV28 to TRBJ2-1; possible D gene TRBD1, 6 bases. Trimming took off 6 bases at V and 6 bases at J, with 12 bases between the two ends. There are 13 residues in the CDR3. Germline V gives CDR1 MDHEN, CDR2 SYDVKM. The CDR3 DNA reads TGTGCCAGCAGGCATCAGGGGAGCAATGAGCAGTTCTTC. Its translation: CASRHQGSNEQFF.

This clone was seen ten or more times. This CDR3 is CASFRTSGIGETQYF. The CDR3 DNA is TGTGCCAGCTTCAGGACTAGCGGGATCGGAGAGACCCAGTACTTC. V gene TRBV28 combines with J gene TRBJ2-5, with 12 nucleotides matching TRBD2. The CDR3 covers 15 residues. V shed 8 bases and J 4 bases; nucleotides not matched to a gene: 8. Germline V CDR1 and CDR2: MDHEN, SYDVKM.

About this clone: A read error is possible here, since a much larger clone lies one base away. The gene calls are TRBV4-3 and TRBJ1-2, with 9 bases that match TRBD1. Germline-derived CDR1 and CDR2 are LGHNA and YSLEER. The CDR3 is 13 residues long. With 4 bases clipped from V and 4 bases from J, the junction kept 1 base outside the gene matches. The CDR3: CASSPGQGYGYTF. In DNA form, the CDR3 reads TGCGCCAGCAGCCCGGGACAGGGCTATGGCTACACCTTC.

The V and J genes are TRBV6-1 and TRBJ2-2, with 13 bases fitting TRBD2. Per the germline V gene, CDR1 is MNHNS and CDR2 is SASEGT. The J segment lost 6 bases and the V segment lost 8 bases, leaving 3 bases of the junction unmatched. The CDR3 is made up of 14 amino acids. CDR3 bases: TGTGCCAGCGGGGGGACTAGCGGGGCCGGGGAGCTGTTTTTT. Amino acid sequence: CASGGTSGAGELFF.

There are a few counts of this clone. Other DNA variants within this sample encode the same CDR3. This chain uses TRBV30 with TRBJ1-2; D gene ambiguous. CDR3 length equals 11 residues. Between the trimmed V and J ends, which lost 5 bases and 6 bases, there was a span of 10 bases. CDR1 and CDR2 from the germline V gene are GTSNPN and SVGIG (reference sequence). CDR3 sequence (DNA): TGTGCCTGGTCTCCAGGTAATGGCTACACCTTC. This sequence encodes CAWSPGNGYTF.

A few counts support this clone. The chain carries TRBV7-2 and TRBJ1-3, with D maybe TRBD1 (5 bases). Germline V gene sequence: CDR1 SGHTA, CDR2 FQGNSA. This CDR3 spans 16 amino acids. The V end was cut by 5 bases, the J end by 0 bases, with 14 bases between. CDR3 coding DNA: TGTGCCAGCAGCATACGGGGGGACCCCTCTGGAAACACCATATATTTT. The encoded protein is CASSIRGDPSGNTIYF.

This clone was seen more than once but under ten times. The V gene is TRBV19, the J gene TRBJ1-5, with 7 bases aligning to TRBD1. V trimming: 4 bases; J trimming: 5 bases; junction bases outside the gene matches: 5. The CDR3 consists of 14 residues. Germline V gene sequence: CDR1 LNHDA, CDR2 SQIVND (reference sequence). Here the CDR3 reads CASSRQGHDQPQHF. Here the CDR3 DNA reads TGTGCCAGTAGTAGACAGGGACACGATCAGCCCCAGCATTTT.

The table lists this clone with many counts. This chain links TRBV13 with TRBJ2-1; no clear D gene. The germline gives CDR1 PRHDT, CDR2 FYEKMQ (reference sequence). V was cut by 5 bases and J by 10 bases, with 18 bases left in between. The CDR3 extends over 14 amino acids. The CDR3 DNA reads as TGTGCCAGCAGCCCAGGTGGCGCCCACAGAGAGCAGTTCTTC. It is translated as CASSPGGAHREQFF. The full variable domain, completed using reference TRBV13 and TRBJ2-1, is AAGVIQSPRHLIKEKRETATLKCYPIPRHDTVYWYQQGPGQDPQFLISFYEKMQSDKGSIPDRFSAQQFSDYHSELNMSSLELGDSALYFCASSPGGAHREQFFGPGTRLTVL.

The chain uses TRBV30 and TRBJ1-3; D not resolved. The CDR3 totals 11 residues. V was shortened by 4 bases and J by 7 bases, with 8 bases between the two germline ends. The germline V gene has CDR1 GTSNPN and CDR2 SVGIG (reference sequence). DNA of the CDR3: TGTGCCTGGAACCCGGGTAACACCATATATTTT. Its translation is CAWNPGNTIYF.

The chain is built from TRBV7-8 and TRBJ2-7; TRBD1 agrees at 7 bases. There are 12 residues in the CDR3. With V trimmed by 5 bases and J by 5 bases, 3 bases remained unmatched. Germline CDR1 and CDR2: SGHVS and FQNEAQ. The CDR3 coding sequence is TGTGCCAGCAGCCCCCAGGGGGACGAGCAGTACTTC. This translates into CASSPQGDEQYF. Filled out from reference TRBV7-8 and TRBJ2-7, the complete variable domain reads GAGVSQSPRYKVAKRGQDVALRCDPISGHVSLFWYQQALGQGPEFLTYFQNEAQLDKSGLPSDRFFAERPEGSVSTLKIQRTQQEDSAVYLCASSPQGDEQYFGPGTRLTVT.

CDR3 DNA sequence: TGTGCCAGCAGCCGACCGAGAACGGGTAATGAGCAGTTCTTC. This translates into CASSRPRTGNEQFF. V usage is TRBV7-2 and J usage is TRBJ2-1; D is unresolved. The ends were cut back, 5 bases at V and 7 bases at J, with 15 bases in the middle. From germline, CDR1 is SGHTA and CDR2 FQGNSA. The CDR3 has 14 residues. The full variable domain, its missing parts supplied by reference TRBV7-2 and TRBJ2-1, is GAGVSQSPSNKVTEKGKDVELRCDPISGHTALYWYRQSLGQGLEFLIYFQGNSAPDKSGLPSDRFSAERTGGSVSTLTIQRTQQEDSAVYLCASSRPRTGNEQFFGPGTRLTVL.

This clone was detected a few times. This chain connects TRBV7-8 to TRBJ2-7; TRBD1 aligns across 10 bases. J lost 2 bases, V lost 2 bases, and 3 bases had no gene match. The CDR3 totals 15 residues. Germline V lookup: CDR1 SGHVS, CDR2 FQNEAQ. CDR3: CASSLRGQGTYEQYF. The CDR3 DNA is TGTGCCAGCAGCTTACGGGGACAGGGGACCTACGAGCAGTACTTC.

This clone was seen a few times. The chain carries TRBV2 and TRBJ1-5; unclear D gene. Trimming left V 8 bases short and J 0 bases short, with 11 bases between. CDR1 SNHLY and CDR2 FYNNEI come from the germline V gene. This CDR3 comprises 14 residues. Here the CDR3 reads CASSPGVSNQPQHF. The DNA for the CDR3 is TGTGCCAGCTCCCCAGGCGTTAGCAATCAGCCCCAGCATTTT.

This clone has more than one count but fewer than ten. This rearrangement joins TRBV28 to TRBJ1-5; D is ambiguous. Germline CDR1 is MDHEN and CDR2 is SYDVKM. This CDR3 has 13 amino acids. Trimming took 8 bases from V and 3 from J, leaving 11 bases between them. The CDR3 is CASWGGNNQPQHF. DNA for the CDR3: TGTGCCAGCTGGGGAGGGAACAATCAGCCCCAGCATTTT.

The chain has TRBV4-1 and TRBJ2-1; D not resolved. Germline V gene sequence: CDR1 MGHRA, CDR2 YSYEKL. The CDR3 is 15 residues long. Trimming pared 1 base from V and 10 bases from J, leaving 17 bases between. The CDR3 nucleotides are TGCGCCAGCAGCCAAGTTGTTCATGTCGAGAGGGAGCAGTTCTTC. It encodes CASSQVVHVEREQFF.

The rearrangement joins TRBV5-1 to TRBJ2-1; tentative D call: TRBD2 (6 bases). The V end was cut by 8 bases, the J end by 2 bases, with 14 bases between. This CDR3 comprises 14 residues. In germline, CDR1 is SGHRS, CDR2 YFSETQ. CDR3 amino acids: CASRRSGAYNEQFF. CDR3 coding DNA: TGCGCCAGTCGCCGGTCGGGAGCCTACAATGAGCAGTTCTTC.

The table lists this clone with a few counts. V and J are TRBV11-2 and TRBJ2-7, with D perhaps matching TRBD1 (6 bases). V lost 1 base and J lost 5, with 9 bases in between. The CDR3 totals 13 residues. Per germline, CDR1 SGHAT and CDR2 FQNNGV. The CDR3 nucleotides are TGTGCCAGCAGCTTAGCAGGGGTCGACGAGCAGTACTTC. It is translated as CASSLAGVDEQYF.

The chain employs TRBV5-1 and TRBJ1-2; D ambiguous. CDR1 and CDR2 (germline): SGHRS, YFSETQ. V was shortened by 4 bases and J by 6 bases, with 16 bases between the two germline ends. This CDR3 is 14 amino acids long. The CDR3 DNA is TGCGCCAGCAGCCTGACAACGCCAGTGAATGGCTACACCTTC. Its translation is CASSLTTPVNGYTF.

The V call is TRBV28, the J call TRBJ2-7; 7 bases match TRBD1. The germline CDR1 and CDR2 sequences are MDHEN and SYDVKM. V was pared by 5 bases and J by 3 bases, with 10 bases of the junction left unmatched. The CDR3 is 15 residues long. CDR3 amino acids: CASSQERGRFYEQYF. The CDR3 DNA is TGTGCCAGCAGTCAGGAAAGGGGGCGCTTCTACGAGCAGTACTTC.

This clone has at least ten counts. The chain recombines TRBV9 with TRBJ2-6, with D possibly being TRBD1 (6 bases). V lost 5 bases to trimming and J lost 4 bases, with 13 bases between them. The CDR3 spans 15 residues. CDR1 is SGDLS and CDR2 is YYNGEE in the germline V gene. The CDR3 DNA follows: TGTGCCAGCAGTACCAGGGGATCCGGGGCCAACGTCCTGACTTTC. This encodes CASSTRGSGANVLTF.